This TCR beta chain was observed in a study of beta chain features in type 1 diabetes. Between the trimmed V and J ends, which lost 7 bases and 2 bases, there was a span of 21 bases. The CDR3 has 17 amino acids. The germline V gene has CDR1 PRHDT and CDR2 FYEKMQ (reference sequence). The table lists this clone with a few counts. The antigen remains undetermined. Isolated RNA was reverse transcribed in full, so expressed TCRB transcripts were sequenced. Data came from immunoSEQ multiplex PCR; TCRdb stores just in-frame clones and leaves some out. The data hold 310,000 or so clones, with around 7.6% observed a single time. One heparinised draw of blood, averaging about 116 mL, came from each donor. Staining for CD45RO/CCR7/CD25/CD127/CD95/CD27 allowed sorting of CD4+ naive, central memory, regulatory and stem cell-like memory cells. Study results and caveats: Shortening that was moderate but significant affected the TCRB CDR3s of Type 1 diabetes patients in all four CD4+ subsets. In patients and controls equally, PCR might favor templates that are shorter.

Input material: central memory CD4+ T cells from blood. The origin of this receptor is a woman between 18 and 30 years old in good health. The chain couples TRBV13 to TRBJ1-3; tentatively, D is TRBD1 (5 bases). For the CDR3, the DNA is TGTGCCAGCACCATAAGATCGGGGGGTTCAGCTGGAAACACCATATATTTT. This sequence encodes CASTIRSGGSAGNTIYF.